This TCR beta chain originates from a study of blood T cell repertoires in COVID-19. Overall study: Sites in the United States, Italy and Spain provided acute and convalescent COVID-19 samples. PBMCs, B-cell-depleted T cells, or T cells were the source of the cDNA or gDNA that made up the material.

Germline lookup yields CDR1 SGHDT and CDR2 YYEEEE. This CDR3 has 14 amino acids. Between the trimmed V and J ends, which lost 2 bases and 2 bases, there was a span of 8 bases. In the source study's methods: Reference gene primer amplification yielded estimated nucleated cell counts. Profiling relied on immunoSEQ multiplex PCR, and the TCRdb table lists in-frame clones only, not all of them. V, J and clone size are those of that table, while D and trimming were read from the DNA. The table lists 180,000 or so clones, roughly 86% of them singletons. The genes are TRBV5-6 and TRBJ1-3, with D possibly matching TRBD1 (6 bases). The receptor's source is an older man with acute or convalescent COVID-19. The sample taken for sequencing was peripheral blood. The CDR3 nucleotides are TGTGCCAGCAGCTTCACAGGGACTGGAAACACCATATATTTT. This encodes CASSFTGTGNTIYF.